This TCR beta chain was obtained from a study of blood T cell repertoires in COVID-19. Libraries were prepared by immunoSEQ multiplex PCR; TCRdb keeps only in-frame clonotypes and omits some of them. The sample yields 200,000 to 250,000 clones, about 80% seen once. The V and J ends lost 0 bases and 8 bases, in that order; junction bases with no gene match: 12. The CDR3 length is 16 residues. The germline gives CDR1 LGHNA, CDR2 YSLEER. Sequences were obtained from PBMCs or T cells enriched from blood (not recorded which). This sequence originates from a woman aged 50 to 65 who had been exposed to COVID-19. This chain connects TRBV4-3 to TRBJ1-2; 7 bases align to TRBD1. CDR3 residues: CASSQDLRDSGGGYTF. The CDR3 DNA follows: TGCGCCAGCAGCCAAGATCTGCGGGACAGTGGGGGGGGCTACACCTTC.